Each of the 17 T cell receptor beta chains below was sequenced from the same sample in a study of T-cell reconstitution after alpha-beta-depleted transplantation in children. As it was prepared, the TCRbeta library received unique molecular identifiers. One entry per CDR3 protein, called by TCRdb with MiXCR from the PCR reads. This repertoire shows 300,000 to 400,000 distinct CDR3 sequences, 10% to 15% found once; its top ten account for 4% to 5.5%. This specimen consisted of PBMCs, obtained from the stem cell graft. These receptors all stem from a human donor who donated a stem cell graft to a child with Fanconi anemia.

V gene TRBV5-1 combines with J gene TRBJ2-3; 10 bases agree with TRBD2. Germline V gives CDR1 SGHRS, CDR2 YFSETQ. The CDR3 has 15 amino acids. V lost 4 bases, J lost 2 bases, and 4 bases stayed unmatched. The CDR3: CASSQLAGLTDTQYF. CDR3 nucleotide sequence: TGCGCCAGCAGCCAACTAGCGGGGCTCACAGATACGCAGTATTTT.

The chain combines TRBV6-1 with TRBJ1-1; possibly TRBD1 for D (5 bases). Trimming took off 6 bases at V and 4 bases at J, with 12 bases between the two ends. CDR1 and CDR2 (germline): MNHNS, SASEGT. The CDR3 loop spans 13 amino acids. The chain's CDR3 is CASRVLQGTEAFF. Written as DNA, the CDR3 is TGTGCCAGCAGAGTCCTCCAGGGCACTGAAGCTTTCTTT.

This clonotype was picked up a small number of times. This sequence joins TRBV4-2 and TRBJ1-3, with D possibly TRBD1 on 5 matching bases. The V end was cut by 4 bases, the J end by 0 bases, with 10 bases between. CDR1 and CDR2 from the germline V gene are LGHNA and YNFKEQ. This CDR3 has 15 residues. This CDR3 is CASSLGVRSGNTIYF. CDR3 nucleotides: TGTGCCAGCAGCCTGGGGGTCCGCTCTGGAAACACCATATATTTT.

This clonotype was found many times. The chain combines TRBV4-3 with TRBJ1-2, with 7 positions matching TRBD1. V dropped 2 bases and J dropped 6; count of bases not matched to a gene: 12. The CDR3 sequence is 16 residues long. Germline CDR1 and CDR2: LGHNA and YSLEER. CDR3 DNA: TGCGCCAGCAGCCAACTACAGGGGCAAGGTATGGATGGCTACACCTTC. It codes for CASSQLQGQGMDGYTF.

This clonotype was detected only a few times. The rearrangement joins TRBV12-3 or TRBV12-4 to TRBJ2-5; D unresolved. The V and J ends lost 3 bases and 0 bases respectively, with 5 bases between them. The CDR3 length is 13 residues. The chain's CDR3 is CASSFWNQETQYF. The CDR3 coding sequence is TGTGCCAGCAGTTTCTGGAACCAAGAGACCCAGTACTTC.

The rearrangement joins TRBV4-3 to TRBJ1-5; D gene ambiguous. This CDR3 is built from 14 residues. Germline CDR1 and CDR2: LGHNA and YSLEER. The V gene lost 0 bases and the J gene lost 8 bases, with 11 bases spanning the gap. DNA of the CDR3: TGCGCCAGCAGCCAAGATATGGGTTTGGAGCCCCAGCATTTT. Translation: CASSQDMGLEPQHF.

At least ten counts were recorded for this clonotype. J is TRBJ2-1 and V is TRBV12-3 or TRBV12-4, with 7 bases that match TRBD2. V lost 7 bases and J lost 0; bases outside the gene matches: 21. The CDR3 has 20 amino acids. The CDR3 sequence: CASTTNMWPSGSSSYNEQFF. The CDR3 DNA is TGTGCCAGCACCACCAATATGTGGCCTAGCGGTTCGAGCTCCTACAATGAGCAGTTCTTC.

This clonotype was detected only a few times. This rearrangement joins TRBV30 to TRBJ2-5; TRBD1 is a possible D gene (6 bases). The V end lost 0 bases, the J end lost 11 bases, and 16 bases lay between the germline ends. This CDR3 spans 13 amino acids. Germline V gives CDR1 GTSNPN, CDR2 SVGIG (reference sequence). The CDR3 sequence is CAWSVLDSHFQYF. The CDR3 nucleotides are TGTGCCTGGAGTGTACTGGACAGCCACTTTCAGTACTTC.

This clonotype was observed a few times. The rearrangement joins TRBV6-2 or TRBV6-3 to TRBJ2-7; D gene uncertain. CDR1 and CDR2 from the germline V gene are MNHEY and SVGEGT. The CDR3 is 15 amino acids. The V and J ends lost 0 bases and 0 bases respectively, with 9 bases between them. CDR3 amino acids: CASSYSGPNSYEQYF. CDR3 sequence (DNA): TGTGCCAGCAGTTACTCCGGACCGAACTCCTACGAGCAGTACTTC.

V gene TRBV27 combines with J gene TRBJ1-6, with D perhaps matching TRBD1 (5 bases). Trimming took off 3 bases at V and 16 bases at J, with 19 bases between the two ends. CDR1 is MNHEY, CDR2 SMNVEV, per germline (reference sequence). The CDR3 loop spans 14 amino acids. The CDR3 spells CASSFRDEVNQLHF. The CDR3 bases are TGTGCCAGCAGTTTCCGGGACGAGGTAAATCAACTCCACTTT.

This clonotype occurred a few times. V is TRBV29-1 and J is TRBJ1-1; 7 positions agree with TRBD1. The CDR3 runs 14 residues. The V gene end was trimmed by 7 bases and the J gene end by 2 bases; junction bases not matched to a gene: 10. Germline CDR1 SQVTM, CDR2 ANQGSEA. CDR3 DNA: TGCAGCGGGGGAGGGGGCAGGGGCAACACTGAAGCTTTCTTT. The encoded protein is CSGGGGRGNTEAFF. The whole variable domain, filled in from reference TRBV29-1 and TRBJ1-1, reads SAVISQKPSRDICQRGTSLTIQCQVDSQVTMMFWYRQQPGQSLTLIATANQGSEATYESGFVIDKFPISRPNLTFSTLTVSNMSPEDSSIYLCSGGGGRGNTEAFFGQGTRLTVV.

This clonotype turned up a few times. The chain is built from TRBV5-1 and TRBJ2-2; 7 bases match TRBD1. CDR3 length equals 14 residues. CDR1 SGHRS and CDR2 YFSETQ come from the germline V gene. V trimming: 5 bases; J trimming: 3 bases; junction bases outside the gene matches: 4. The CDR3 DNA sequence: TGCGCCAGCAGGGGACAGTACCACACCGGGGAGCTGTTTTTT. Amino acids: CASRGQYHTGELFF.

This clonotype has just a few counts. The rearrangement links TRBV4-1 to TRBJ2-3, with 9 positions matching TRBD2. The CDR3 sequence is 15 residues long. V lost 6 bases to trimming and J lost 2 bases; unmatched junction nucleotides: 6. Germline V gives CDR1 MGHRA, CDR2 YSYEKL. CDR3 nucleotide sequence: TGCGCCAGCAGTTTCCGACTAGCGGTCACAGATACGCAGTATTTT. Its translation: CASSFRLAVTDTQYF.

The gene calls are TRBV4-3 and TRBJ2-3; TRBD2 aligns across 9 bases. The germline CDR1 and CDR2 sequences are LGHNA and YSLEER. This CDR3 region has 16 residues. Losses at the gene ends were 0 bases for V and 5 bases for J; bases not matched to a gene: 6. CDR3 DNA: TGCGCCAGCAGCCAAGATCCTGCGGGGGGGAGAGATACGCAGTATTTT. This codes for CASSQDPAGGRDTQYF.

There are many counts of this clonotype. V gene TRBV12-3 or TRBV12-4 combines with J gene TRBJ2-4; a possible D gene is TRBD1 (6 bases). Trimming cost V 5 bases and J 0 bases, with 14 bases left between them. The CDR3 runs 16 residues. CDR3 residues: CASSSRGSQAKNIQYF. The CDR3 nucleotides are TGTGCCAGCAGTAGCAGGGGAAGTCAAGCCAAAAACATTCAGTACTTC.

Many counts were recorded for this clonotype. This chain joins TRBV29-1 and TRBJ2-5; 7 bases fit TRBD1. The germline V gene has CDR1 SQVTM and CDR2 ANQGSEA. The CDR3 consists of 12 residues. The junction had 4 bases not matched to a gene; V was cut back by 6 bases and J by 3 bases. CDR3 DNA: TGCAGCGTGGGCACAGGGGAAGAGACCCAGTACTTC. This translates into CSVGTGEETQYF.

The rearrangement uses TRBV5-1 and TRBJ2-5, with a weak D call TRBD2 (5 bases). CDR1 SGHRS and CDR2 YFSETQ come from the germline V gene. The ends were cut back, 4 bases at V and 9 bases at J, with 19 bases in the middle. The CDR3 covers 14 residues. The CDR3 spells CASSPSGLRVAQYF. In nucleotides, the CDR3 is TGCGCCAGCAGCCCGTCGGGCCTGAGGGTGGCCCAGTACTTC. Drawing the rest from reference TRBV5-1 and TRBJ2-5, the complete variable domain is KAGVTQTPRYLIKTRGQQVTLSCSPISGHRSVSWYQQTPGQGLQFLFEYFSETQRNKGNFPGRFSGRQFSNSRSEMNVSTLELGDSALYLCASSPSGLRVAQYFGPGTRLLVL.